These 26 T cell receptor beta chains were sequenced from one sample in a study of blood T cell repertoires in COVID-19. The method was immunoSEQ multiplex PCR; TCRdb's version includes in-frame clones alone and lacks a portion of them. This sample has around 200,000 clones, with 75% to 85% found just once. Sequencing input: PBMCs or T cells enriched from blood (not recorded which). All receptors come from a man in his forties or fifties who had recovered from COVID-19.

This clone has only one observation. J is TRBJ1-5 and V is TRBV5-1; 7 nucleotides agree with TRBD1. CDR3 length equals 14 residues. V was clipped by 4 bases and J by 5 bases; unmatched bases: 6. Per the germline V gene, CDR1 is SGHRS and CDR2 is YFSETQ. CDR3 loop: CASSPTGTDQPQHF. In DNA, the CDR3 is TGCGCCAGCAGCCCAACAGGGACAGATCAGCCCCAGCATTTT.

The chain recombines TRBV19 with TRBJ1-5, with D hard to call. Trimming cost V 3 bases and J 2 bases, with 11 bases left between them. Germline CDR1 and CDR2: LNHDA and SQIVND (reference sequence). The CDR3 has 15 residues. In DNA form, the CDR3 reads TGTGCCAGTAGTATCATTCACAGCCGCAATCAGCCCCAGCATTTT. As protein: CASSIIHSRNQPQHF.

This chain connects TRBV5-1 to TRBJ1-2; no reliable D call. V was pared by 4 bases and J by 8 bases, with 15 bases between. CDR3 size: 13 residues. Germline CDR1 SGHRS, CDR2 YFSETQ. The CDR3 region is CASSLVLEGGYTF. In DNA form, the CDR3 reads TGCGCCAGCAGCCTTGTGTTGGAGGGCGGCTACACCTTC.

This sequence joins TRBV30 and TRBJ1-4; D perhaps matches TRBD1 (6 bases). Trimming pared 5 bases from V and 2 bases from J, leaving 15 bases between. The germline V gene encodes CDR1 GTSNPN and CDR2 SVGIG (reference sequence). This CDR3 has 15 amino acids. This CDR3 is CAWRTEGATNEKLFF. CDR3 bases: TGTGCCTGGCGGACAGAGGGTGCGACTAATGAAAAACTGTTTTTT. The full variable domain, its missing parts supplied by reference TRBV30 and TRBJ1-4, is SQTIHQWPATLVQPVGSPLSLECTVEGTSNPNLYWYRQAAGRGLQLLFYSVGIGQISSEVPQNLSASRPQDRQFILSSKKLLLSDSGFYLCAWRTEGATNEKLFFGSGTQLSVL.

This chain links TRBV19 with TRBJ1-6; TRBD1 matches 8 bases. Germline CDR1 is LNHDA and CDR2 is SQIVND (reference sequence). This CDR3 has 15 amino acids. Unmatched junction bases numbered 8, after V lost 5 bases and J lost 8 bases. The DNA for the CDR3 is TGTGCCAGTAGTTTGTGGACAGGGAGGGATTCACCCCTCCACTTT. It specifies CASSLWTGRDSPLHF.

V and J are TRBV4-1 and TRBJ2-5; D is possibly TRBD1 (5 bases). This CDR3 is 13 amino acids long. Per the germline V gene, CDR1 is MGHRA and CDR2 is YSYEKL. The V end lost 0 bases, the J end lost 9 bases, and 11 bases lay between the germline ends. CDR3 region: CASSQDPQGAQYF. The CDR3, as DNA: TGCGCCAGCAGCCAAGATCCGCAAGGGGCCCAGTACTTC.

The V and J genes are TRBV3-1 (or the pseudogene TRBV3-2) and TRBJ1-2, with 9 bases lining up with TRBD1. Germline CDR1 LGHDT, CDR2 YNNKEL (reference sequence). Losses at the gene ends were 0 bases for V and 3 bases for J; bases not matched to a gene: 2. CDR3 length: 15 residues. CDR3 loop: CASSQEQGAYYGYTF. CDR3 bases: TGTGCCAGCAGCCAAGAACAGGGGGCTTACTATGGCTACACCTTC.

The J gene is TRBJ1-1, the V gene TRBV28; possible D gene TRBD1, 5 bases. The germline V gene has CDR1 MDHEN and CDR2 SYDVKM. There are 11 residues in the CDR3. V was shortened by 11 bases and J by 1 base, with 8 bases between the two germline ends. The CDR3 DNA reads TGTGCCGCAAGGGGGAACACTGAAGCTTTCTTT. Protein: CAARGNTEAFF.

This clone is a singleton in its sample. The chain employs TRBV30 and TRBJ1-5, with D uncertain. In germline, CDR1 is GTSNPN, CDR2 SVGIG (reference sequence). The V end was cut by 0 bases, the J end by 5 bases, with 8 bases between. The CDR3 is made up of 13 amino acids. CDR3 in amino acids: CAWSVLKDQPQHF. CDR3 coding DNA: TGTGCCTGGAGTGTACTAAAGGATCAGCCCCAGCATTTT.

This rearrangement joins TRBV5-8 to TRBJ2-5, with D uncertain. The CDR3 is 15 amino acids. Trimming removed 5 bases from V and 1 base from J, with 15 bases in between. The V gene's germline CDR1 is SGHTS and CDR2 YDEGEE. The CDR3 DNA reads TGTGCCAGCAGTTTCCCCTTCGGGTCCCAAGAGACCCAGTACTTC. Translating gives CASSFPFGSQETQYF. Full variable domain (outside the CDR3, taken from reference TRBV5-8 and TRBJ2-5): EAGVTQSPTHLIKTRGQQATLRCSPISGHTSVYWYQQALGLGLQFLLWYDEGEERNRGNFPPRFSGRQFPNYSSELNVNALELEDSALYLCASSFPFGSQETQYFGPGTRLLVL.

A remark on this clone: Other DNA sequences in the sample encode the same CDR3. The chain uses TRBV9 and TRBJ2-1, with 7 bases that match TRBD2. Germline CDR1 reads SGDLS; CDR2 reads YYNGEE. The CDR3 loop spans 15 amino acids. With V trimmed by 1 base and J by 6 bases, 7 bases remained unmatched. CDR3 sequence: CASSVREGWGNEQFF. Written as DNA, the CDR3 is TGTGCCAGCAGCGTAAGGGAGGGCTGGGGCAATGAGCAGTTCTTC.

The chain recombines TRBV10-3 with TRBJ1-2, with D maybe TRBD1 (5 bases). V dropped 4 bases and J dropped 7 bases, with 19 bases sitting between them. From germline, CDR1 is ENHRY and CDR2 SYGVKD. The CDR3 consists of 15 residues. The CDR3: CAISGQGGVRGGYTF. As DNA, the CDR3 is TGTGCCATCAGTGGCCAGGGAGGGGTTCGTGGTGGCTACACCTTC.

The V gene is TRBV6-6, the J gene TRBJ1-5; 7 positions agree with TRBD1. Germline CDR1 and CDR2: MNHNY and SVGAGI (reference sequence). Trimming at V came to 6 bases and at J to 7 bases, leaving 6 bases not matched to a gene. The CDR3 length is 13 residues. DNA for the CDR3: TGTGCCAGCAGCCGTGCGGACAGGCAGCCCCAGCATTTT. Its protein product is CASSRADRQPQHF.

The gene calls are TRBV5-4 and TRBJ2-3; TRBD2 matches 8 bases. Germline V gene lookup returns CDR1 SGHNT and CDR2 YYREEE (reference sequence). V shed 4 bases and J 4 bases; nucleotides not matched to a gene: 5. The CDR3 sequence is 14 residues long. The chain's CDR3 is CASSRGGLADTQYF. CDR3 DNA sequence: TGTGCCAGCAGCCGGGGGGGCCTCGCAGATACGCAGTATTTT. Variable domain in full (rest from reference TRBV5-4 and TRBJ2-3): ETGVTQSPTHLIKTRGQQVTLRCSSQSGHNTVSWYQQALGQGPQFIFQYYREEENGRGNFPPRFSGLQFPNYSSELNVNALELDDSALYLCASSRGGLADTQYFGPGTRLTVL.

The V call is TRBV7-2, the J call TRBJ2-1; a possible D gene is TRBD2 (5 bases). The germline V and J ends were trimmed by 5 bases and 8 bases, with 25 bases remaining between them. Germline-derived CDR1 and CDR2 are SGHTA and FQGNSA. The CDR3 consists of 17 residues. CDR3 bases: TGTGCCAGCAGCGGGCTAGACTATCGCTCAAACTGGGATGAGCAGTTCTTC. It encodes CASSGLDYRSNWDEQFF.

This chain connects TRBV4-1 to TRBJ2-2; no reliable D call. Germline CDR1 MGHRA, CDR2 YSYEKL. The CDR3 extends over 13 amino acids. The ends were cut back, 4 bases at V and 2 bases at J, with 5 bases in the middle. This CDR3 is CASSLRNTGELFF. CDR3 DNA: TGCGCCAGCAGCCTTCGTAACACCGGGGAGCTGTTTTTT.

V gene TRBV27 combines with J gene TRBJ2-3; weak D call: TRBD2 (6 bases). Deletions cut 2 bases from V and 5 bases from J, with 11 bases between. Germline CDR1 reads MNHEY; CDR2 reads SMNVEV (reference sequence). This CDR3 is built from 14 residues. CDR3 protein: CASSLAGPRDTQYF. The CDR3 nucleotides read TGTGCCAGCAGTTTAGCGGGACCCCGAGATACGCAGTATTTT.

This chain connects TRBV12-5 to TRBJ1-2; D remains ambiguous. There are 15 residues in the CDR3. Germline CDR1 LGHNT, CDR2 FRNRAP. With 0 bases removed from V and 8 bases from J, the gap between germline ends came to 16 bases. CDR3: CASGLVLSEGGGYTF. The CDR3 bases are TGTGCTAGTGGTTTGGTACTGTCGGAGGGCGGGGGCTACACCTTC.

V gene TRBV20-1 combines with J gene TRBJ2-7; 9 positions agree with TRBD1. Germline loops: CDR1 DFQATT, CDR2 SNEGSKA (reference sequence). V shed 3 bases and J 1 base; nucleotides not matched to a gene: 10. The CDR3 runs 16 residues. CDR3 residues: CSASPGTGSASYEQYF. The CDR3 DNA is TGCAGTGCTAGTCCCGGGACAGGGTCGGCGTCCTACGAGCAGTACTTC.

This chain uses TRBV7-7 with TRBJ2-5; a possible D gene is TRBD1 (5 bases). The ends were cut back, 1 base at V and 2 bases at J, with 8 bases in the middle. Per the germline V gene, CDR1 is SSHAT and CDR2 is FNYEAQ (reference sequence). The length of the CDR3 is 14 residues. CDR3 nucleotides: TGTGCCAGCAGCTTAGGTACAGGACAAGAGACCCAGTACTTC. This encodes CASSLGTGQETQYF.

The chain uses TRBV12-3 or TRBV12-4 and TRBJ2-1; perhaps TRBD1 as D (5 bases). This CDR3 has 12 amino acids. Trimming took off 3 bases at V and 12 bases at J, with 12 bases between the two ends. DNA for the CDR3: TGTGCCAGCAGTTTCGGACAAGGGGCGCAGTTCTTC. Translating it yields CASSFGQGAQFF.

CDR3 coding DNA: TGCGCCAGCAGCGTTTCCGGGACAGGGGGCCCCTACGAGCAGTACTTC. Amino acids: CASSVSGTGGPYEQYF. The V gene is TRBV5-1, the J gene TRBJ2-7, with 12 bases identical to TRBD1. The CDR3 is made up of 16 amino acids. From germline, CDR1 is SGHRS and CDR2 YFSETQ. Germline trimming cut 4 bases from V and 2 bases from J; bases unmatched to any gene: 7. The full variable domain, in which reference TRBV5-1 and TRBJ2-7 provide the parts outside the CDR3, is KAGVTQTPRYLIKTRGQQVTLSCSPISGHRSVSWYQQTPGQGLQFLFEYFSETQRNKGNFPGRFSGRQFSNSRSEMNVSTLELGDSALYLCASSVSGTGGPYEQYFGPGTRLTVT.

Ten or more counts support this clone. V gene TRBV6-5 combines with J gene TRBJ2-7; D is perhaps TRBD1 (5 bases). The CDR3 consists of 13 residues. Germline V gene data show CDR1 as MNHEY and CDR2 as SVGAGI. Trimming removed 5 bases at V and 2 bases at J, with 10 bases between. CDR3 loop: CASSQLTAYEQYF. The CDR3 coding sequence is TGTGCCAGCAGTCAGTTGACAGCCTACGAGCAGTACTTC.

V usage is TRBV7-9 and J usage is TRBJ2-3, with D perhaps matching TRBD2 (6 bases). Germline CDR1 SEHNR, CDR2 FQNEAQ (reference sequence). The CDR3 extends over 16 amino acids. V lost 4 bases, J lost 0 bases, and 14 bases lay in between. The CDR3 loop is CASSSDWGTSTDTQYF. Written as DNA, the CDR3 is TGTGCCAGCAGCTCGGACTGGGGGACTAGCACAGATACGCAGTATTTT.

The rearrangement uses TRBV12-3 or TRBV12-4 and TRBJ2-3; D is possibly TRBD2 (6 bases). This CDR3 has 12 amino acids. Trimming left V 8 bases short and J 0 bases short, with 6 bases between. CDR3 sequence (DNA): TGTGCCAGCGGGGGGAGCACAGATACGCAGTATTTT. Amino acids: CASGGSTDTQYF.

The count of this clone is one. This sequence joins TRBV5-5 and TRBJ2-1, with 12 positions matching TRBD2. J gave up 10 bases and V 5 bases, and 13 bases lay outside the gene matches. Germline V gene data show CDR1 as SGHKS and CDR2 as YYEKEE (reference sequence). This CDR3 has 16 residues. This CDR3 reads CASRHTSGGPRLEQFF. The CDR3 DNA sequence: TGTGCCAGCAGACATACTAGCGGGGGGCCGCGTTTGGAGCAGTTCTTC.